Presented here are 21 T cell receptor beta chains from one specimen sequenced in a study of blood T cell repertoires in COVID-19. Data came from immunoSEQ multiplex PCR; TCRdb stores just in-frame clones and leaves some out. The sample lists about 420,000 clones; around 90% were seen once. Sequencing was performed on peripheral blood. Receptors originate from a man aged 18 to 35 with COVID-19, enrolled during active disease.

The CDR3 reads CASSPAQAGETQYF. Written as DNA, the CDR3 is TGTGCCAGCTCACCCGCCCAGGCAGGGGAGACCCAGTACTTC. The chain carries TRBV18 and TRBJ2-5; a weak D match, TRBD1 (5 bases). The CDR3 is 14 amino acids. V lost 3 bases and J lost 5, with 13 bases in between. Germline CDR1 and CDR2: KGHSH and LQKENI.

This clone has a count of ten or more. The chain carries TRBV25-1 and TRBJ2-4; 10 nucleotides align to TRBD1. This CDR3 is built from 15 residues. The V and J ends lost 3 bases and 1 base, in that order; junction bases with no gene match: 0. Germline V gene data show CDR1 as MGHDK and CDR2 as SYGVNS. CDR3 DNA: TGTGCCAGCAGTGAGACAGGGGGCGCCAAAAACATTCAGTACTTC. Amino acids: CASSETGGAKNIQYF.

The V gene is TRBV29-1, the J gene TRBJ2-2; D is uncertain. CDR3 size: 15 residues. Trimming shortened V by 7 bases and J by 2 bases, and 17 bases separated the two germline ends. Germline-derived CDR1 and CDR2 are SQVTM and ANQGSEA. The CDR3 spells CSAIPVLPNTGELFF. The CDR3 DNA sequence: TGCAGCGCTATCCCGGTTCTCCCTAACACCGGGGAGCTGTTTTTT.

The chain has TRBV25-1 and TRBJ2-3; 14 nucleotides match TRBD2. The CDR3 sequence is 18 residues long. V gave up 3 bases and J gave up 5 bases; unmatched junction bases: 10. Looked up from germline, CDR1 is MGHDK and CDR2 is SYGVNS. CDR3 sequence (DNA): TGTGCCAGCAGTGACCCCCCCGGGACTAGCGGGAGAGTAGATACGCAGTATTTT. It encodes CASSDPPGTSGRVDTQYF.

This chain joins TRBV12-5 and TRBJ1-2; perhaps TRBD1 as D (6 bases). Germline V gene lookup returns CDR1 LGHNT and CDR2 FRNRAP. This CDR3 is built from 15 residues. Trimming stripped 4 bases from V and 4 bases from J, with 16 bases between. CDR3 amino acids: CASGSAQGQSYGYTF. DNA of the CDR3: TGTGCTAGTGGTTCCGCTCAAGGACAGAGCTATGGCTACACCTTC. The full variable domain, with the rest looked up from reference TRBV12-5 and TRBJ1-2, is DARVTQTPRHKVTEMGQEVTMRCQPILGHNTVFWYRQTMMQGLELLAYFRNRAPLDDSGMPKDRFSAEMPDATLATLKIQPSEPRDSAVYFCASGSAQGQSYGYTFGSGTRLTVV.

This rearrangement joins TRBV5-1 to TRBJ1-1; 7 bases match TRBD1. Germline V gene data show CDR1 as SGHRS and CDR2 as YFSETQ. There are 15 residues in the CDR3. The ends lost 3 bases at V and 0 bases at J; junction bases unmatched: 5. This chain's CDR3 is CASSSSTGVNTEAFF. Here the CDR3 DNA reads TGCGCCAGCAGCTCATCCACAGGGGTGAACACTGAAGCTTTCTTT.

This CDR3 is CASSSQGIGYEQYF. Here the CDR3 DNA reads TGTGCCAGCAGCTCACAGGGGATTGGATACGAGCAGTACTTC. The chain joins TRBV5-6 to TRBJ2-7, with 7 bases aligning to TRBD1. The germline V gene encodes CDR1 SGHDT and CDR2 YYEEEE. The CDR3 has 14 residues. J was trimmed by 4 bases and V by 3 bases; bases with no gene match: 7.

Remarks on this clone: The same CDR3 arises from other DNA sequences in this sample as well. V and J are TRBV11-3 and TRBJ1-1; 8 bases line up with TRBD1. This CDR3 has 14 amino acids. Unmatched junction bases numbered 1, after V lost 3 bases and J lost 1 base. The germline V gene has CDR1 SGHNT and CDR2 YENEEA. CDR3 sequence reads: CASSFGTGNTEAFF. In DNA, the CDR3 is TGTGCCAGCAGCTTCGGGACAGGGAACACTGAAGCTTTCTTT.

The CDR3 is CASSLYTGGTQETQYF. CDR3 coding DNA: TGTGCCAGCAGCTTATACACAGGGGGAACCCAAGAGACCCAGTACTTC. The chain links TRBV7-2 to TRBJ2-5; 8 bases align to TRBD1. From germline, CDR1 is SGHTA and CDR2 FQGNSA. The J segment lost 1 base and the V segment lost 2 bases, leaving 6 bases of the junction unmatched. This CDR3 contains 16 residues.

V is TRBV10-2 and J is TRBJ1-1; 9 nucleotides match TRBD1. CDR1 is WSHSY and CDR2 is SAAADI in the germline V gene. The CDR3 runs 14 residues. Trimming took 7 bases from V and 4 from J; bases not matched to a gene: 7. CDR3 residues: CASTGQGSPTEAFF. CDR3 coding DNA: TGCGCCAGCACCGGACAGGGGTCCCCCACTGAAGCTTTCTTT.

The gene calls are TRBV14 and TRBJ2-7; no firm D call. This CDR3 comprises 13 residues. CDR1 SGHDN and CDR2 FVKESK come from the germline V gene. V dropped 0 bases and J dropped 5 bases, with 8 bases sitting between them. The CDR3 coding sequence is TGTGCCAGCAGCCAAGATCTGGCGGACGAGCAGTACTTC. This sequence encodes CASSQDLADEQYF.

The V call is TRBV20-1, the J call TRBJ2-7, with D possibly TRBD2 on 5 matching bases. Trimming removed 6 bases at V and 3 bases at J, with 9 bases between. The germline CDR1 and CDR2 sequences are DFQATT and SNEGSKA (reference sequence). The CDR3 runs 11 residues. The CDR3 reads CSAAGDYEQYF. CDR3 nucleotides: TGCAGTGCCGCCGGGGACTACGAGCAGTACTTC.

The chain uses TRBV5-1 and TRBJ2-7, with D possibly matching TRBD2 (5 bases). The germline V gene encodes CDR1 SGHRS and CDR2 YFSETQ. V lost 4 bases, J lost 6 bases, and 14 bases lay in between. CDR3 length: 13 residues. CDR3 DNA sequence: TGCGCCAGCAGCCTCTCCACTAGTGTCGAGCAGTACTTC. As protein: CASSLSTSVEQYF.

DNA for the CDR3: TGTGCCAGCGAGGCCCAGCGGGACTACGAGCAGTACTTC. It specifies CASEAQRDYEQYF. This rearrangement joins TRBV6-5 to TRBJ2-7; 7 bases are a match to TRBD2. This CDR3 has 13 residues. Trimming removed 8 bases from V and 3 bases from J; junction bases left unmatched: 7. Germline CDR1 reads MNHEY; CDR2 reads SVGAGI.

This rearrangement joins TRBV6-1 to TRBJ1-4, with 10 bases fitting TRBD1. CDR3 size: 14 residues. Germline assignment: CDR1 MNHNS and CDR2 SASEGT. With V trimmed by 3 bases and J by 6 bases, 1 base remained unmatched. CDR3 in amino acids: CASSEGTGDEKLFF. In DNA form, the CDR3 reads TGTGCCAGCAGTGAGGGGACAGGGGATGAAAAACTGTTTTTT.

The chain recombines TRBV25-1 with TRBJ2-7; the match to TRBD1 covers 9 bases. Germline values: CDR1 MGHDK, CDR2 SYGVNS. CDR3 length equals 15 residues. V shed 5 bases and J 2 bases; nucleotides not matched to a gene: 7. The CDR3 is CASSPGTGPAYEQYF. The CDR3 DNA reads as TGTGCCAGCAGTCCGGGGACAGGGCCGGCCTACGAGCAGTACTTC.

The chain is built from TRBV13 and TRBJ2-7; 8 positions match TRBD2. CDR1 is PRHDT, CDR2 FYEKMQ, per germline (reference sequence). Unmatched junction bases numbered 5, after V lost 4 bases and J lost 6 bases. This CDR3 has 13 amino acids. CDR3: CASSSGLAGEQYF. CDR3 DNA: TGTGCCAGCAGCTCCGGACTAGCTGGCGAGCAGTACTTC.

This clone was seen a single time. The chain couples TRBV19 to TRBJ2-6, with D possibly TRBD2 on 6 matching bases. This CDR3 has 16 amino acids. Per the germline V gene, CDR1 is LNHDA and CDR2 is SQIVND (reference sequence). Between the trimmed V and J ends, which lost 0 bases and 4 bases, there was a span of 10 bases. CDR3 in amino acids: CASSIEGGLGANVLTF. The CDR3 nucleotides are TGTGCCAGTAGTATAGAAGGAGGGCTCGGGGCCAACGTCCTGACTTTC.

This clone has only a few counts. The rearrangement uses TRBV3-1 (or the pseudogene TRBV3-2) and TRBJ2-3; a weak D match, TRBD1 (5 bases). This CDR3 is 16 amino acids long. V lost 3 bases to trimming and J lost 2 bases, with 15 bases between them. The germline V gene has CDR1 LGHDT and CDR2 YNNKEL (reference sequence). CDR3 sequence: CASSQTVAVVTDTQYF. The CDR3 coding sequence is TGTGCCAGCAGCCAGACAGTGGCGGTTGTCACAGATACGCAGTATTTT.

In nucleotides, the CDR3 is TGTGCCAGTAGTATGTTGGGGAGGTCCGGACAGCCCCAGCATTTT. Protein product: CASSMLGRSGQPQHF. The rearrangement joins TRBV19 to TRBJ1-5; the D is unclear. The CDR3 is 15 residues long. Germline lookup yields CDR1 LNHDA and CDR2 SQIVND (reference sequence). V dropped 3 bases and J dropped 7 bases, with 16 bases sitting between them.

The rearrangement links TRBV5-5 to TRBJ1-2; D ambiguous. V lost 0 bases and J 7 bases, leaving 4 bases between the germline ends. This CDR3 is built from 11 residues. Germline CDR1 is SGHKS and CDR2 is YYEKEE (reference sequence). The CDR3 reads CASSLVGGYTF. The CDR3 DNA reads TGTGCCAGCAGCTTGGTCGGTGGCTACACCTTC. Drawing the rest from reference TRBV5-5 and TRBJ1-2, the complete variable domain is DAGVTQSPTHLIKTRGQQVTLRCSPISGHKSVSWYQQVLGQGPQFIFQYYEKEERGRGNFPDRFSARQFPNYSSELNVNALLLGDSALYLCASSLVGGYTFGSGTRLTVV.